This TCR beta chain was documented in a study of T cell repertoires in cytomegalovirus infection. General study findings and limits: CMV carriers having the relevant HLA were flagged by cumulative public TCR beta family frequency.

TCRdb called the reads again in MiXCR, with one record for every CDR3 protein. The sample consists of about 89,000 distinct CDR3 sequences, approximately 30% of them appearing once. Comments on this clonotype: As yet, its antigen is unknown.

Per germline, CDR1 SEHNR and CDR2 FQNEAQ (reference sequence). The CDR3 extends over 11 amino acids. The V end was cut by 8 bases, the J end by 3 bases, with 4 bases between. The sequence derives from a human donor in good health (CMV status not recorded). Some clones in this sample may be carry-over from other donors' samples. This chain connects TRBV7-9 to TRBJ2-2; D unclear. The source was CD8+ T cells from cultured PBMCs, collected from culture after CMV antigen stimulation. The CDR3 bases are TGTGCCAGCGATGACACCGGGGAGCTGTTTTTT. Amino acids: CASDDTGELFF.